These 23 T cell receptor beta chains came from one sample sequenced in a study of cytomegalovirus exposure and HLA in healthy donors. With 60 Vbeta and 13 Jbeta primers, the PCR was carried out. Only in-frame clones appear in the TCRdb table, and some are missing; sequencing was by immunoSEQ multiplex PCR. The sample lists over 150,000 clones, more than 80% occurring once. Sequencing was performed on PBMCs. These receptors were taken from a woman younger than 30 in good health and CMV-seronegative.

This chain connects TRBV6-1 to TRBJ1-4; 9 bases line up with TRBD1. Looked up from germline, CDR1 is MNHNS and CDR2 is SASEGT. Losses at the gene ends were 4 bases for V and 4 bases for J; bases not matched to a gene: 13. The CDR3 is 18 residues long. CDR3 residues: CASSVPGQGAGYNEKLFF. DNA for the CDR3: TGTGCCAGCAGTGTTCCGGGACAGGGAGCGGGGTATAATGAAAAACTGTTTTTT.

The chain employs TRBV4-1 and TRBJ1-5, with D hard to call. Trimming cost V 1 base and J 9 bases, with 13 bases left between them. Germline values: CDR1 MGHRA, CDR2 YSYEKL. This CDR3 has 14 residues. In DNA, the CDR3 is TGCGCCAGCAGCCAAGCCCCCGACACCGGGCCCCAGCATTTT. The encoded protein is CASSQAPDTGPQHF.

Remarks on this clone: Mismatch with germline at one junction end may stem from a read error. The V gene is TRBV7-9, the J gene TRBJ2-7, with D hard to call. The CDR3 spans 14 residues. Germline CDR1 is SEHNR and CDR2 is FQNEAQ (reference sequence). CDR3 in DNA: TGTTCCAGCAGCCCTAGACTGAGCTCCTACGAGCAGTACTTC. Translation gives CSSSPRLSSYEQYF.

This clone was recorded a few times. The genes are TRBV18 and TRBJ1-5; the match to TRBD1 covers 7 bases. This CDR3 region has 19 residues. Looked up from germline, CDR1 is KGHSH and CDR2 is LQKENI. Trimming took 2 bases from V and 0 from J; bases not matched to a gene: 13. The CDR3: CASSPTGQPSFNSNQPQHF. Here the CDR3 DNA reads TGTGCCAGCTCACCAACGGGACAGCCGTCTTTTAATAGCAATCAGCCCCAGCATTTT. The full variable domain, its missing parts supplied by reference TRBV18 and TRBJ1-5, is NAGVMQNPRHLVRRRGQEARLRCSPMKGHSHVYWYRQLPEEGLKFMVYLQKENIIDESGMPKERFSAEFPKEGPSILRIQQVVRGDSAAYFCASSPTGQPSFNSNQPQHFGDGTRLSIL.

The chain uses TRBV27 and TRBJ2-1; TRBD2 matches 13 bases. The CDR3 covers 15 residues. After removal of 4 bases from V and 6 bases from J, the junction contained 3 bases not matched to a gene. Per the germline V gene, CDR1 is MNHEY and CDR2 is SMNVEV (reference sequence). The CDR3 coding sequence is TGTGCCAGCAGTTCCGGGACTAGCGGGGCCAATGAGCAGTTCTTC. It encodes CASSSGTSGANEQFF.

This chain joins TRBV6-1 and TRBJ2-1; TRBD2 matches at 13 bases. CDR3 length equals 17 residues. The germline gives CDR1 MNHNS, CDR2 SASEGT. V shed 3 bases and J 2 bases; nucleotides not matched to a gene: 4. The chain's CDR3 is CASSEFGLAGAYNEQFF. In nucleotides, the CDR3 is TGTGCCAGCAGTGAGTTCGGACTAGCGGGAGCCTACAATGAGCAGTTCTTC.

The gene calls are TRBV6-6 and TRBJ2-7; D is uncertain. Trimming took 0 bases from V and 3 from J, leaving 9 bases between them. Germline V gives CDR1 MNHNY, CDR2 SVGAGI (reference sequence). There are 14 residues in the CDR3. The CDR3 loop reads CASSYSIGRYEQYF. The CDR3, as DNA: TGTGCCAGCAGTTACTCGATTGGCCGCTACGAGCAGTACTTC.

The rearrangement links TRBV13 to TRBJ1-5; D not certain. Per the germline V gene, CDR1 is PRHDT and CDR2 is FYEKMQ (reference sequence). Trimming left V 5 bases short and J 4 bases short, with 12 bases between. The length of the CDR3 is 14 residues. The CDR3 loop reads CASSVGRDNQPQHF. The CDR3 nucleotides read TGTGCCAGCAGCGTCGGACGGGATAATCAGCCCCAGCATTTT.

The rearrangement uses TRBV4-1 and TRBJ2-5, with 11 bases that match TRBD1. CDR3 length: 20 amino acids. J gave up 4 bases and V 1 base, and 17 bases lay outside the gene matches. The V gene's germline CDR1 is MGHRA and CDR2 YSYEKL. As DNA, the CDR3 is TGCGCCAGCAGCCAAGGTCCCGGGACAGGGGGAAGGCCTGAGAGAGAGACCCAGTACTTC. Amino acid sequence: CASSQGPGTGGRPERETQYF.

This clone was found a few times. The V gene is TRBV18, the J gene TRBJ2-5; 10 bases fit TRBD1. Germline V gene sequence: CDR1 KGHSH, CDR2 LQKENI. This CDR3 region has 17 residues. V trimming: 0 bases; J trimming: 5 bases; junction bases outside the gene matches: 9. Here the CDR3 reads CASSPPVGQGMDETQYF. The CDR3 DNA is TGTGCCAGCTCACCACCGGTGGGACAGGGGATGGACGAGACCCAGTACTTC.

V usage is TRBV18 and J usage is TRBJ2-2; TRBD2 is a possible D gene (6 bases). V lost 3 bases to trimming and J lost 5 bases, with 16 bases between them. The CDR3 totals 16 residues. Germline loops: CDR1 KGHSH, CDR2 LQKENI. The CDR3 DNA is TGTGCCAGCTCACCTCCCTGGGCAGGGACTACCGGGGAGCTGTTTTTT. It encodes CASSPPWAGTTGELFF. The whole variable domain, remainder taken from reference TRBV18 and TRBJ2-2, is NAGVMQNPRHLVRRRGQEARLRCSPMKGHSHVYWYRQLPEEGLKFMVYLQKENIIDESGMPKERFSAEFPKEGPSILRIQQVVRGDSAAYFCASSPPWAGTTGELFFGEGSRLTVL.

The DNA for the CDR3 is TGTGCCAGCAGTTCGGGGGGAGCCATCTCTTACGAGCAGTACTTC. Protein: CASSSGGAISYEQYF. The chain uses TRBV6-5 and TRBJ2-7; 7 bases are shared with TRBD2. This CDR3 spans 15 amino acids. V gave up 4 bases and J gave up 4 bases; unmatched junction bases: 10. Germline CDR1 reads MNHEY; CDR2 reads SVGAGI.

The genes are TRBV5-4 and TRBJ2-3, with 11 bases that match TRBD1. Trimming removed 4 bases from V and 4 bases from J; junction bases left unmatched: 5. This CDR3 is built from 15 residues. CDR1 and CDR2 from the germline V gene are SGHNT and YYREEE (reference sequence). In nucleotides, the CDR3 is TGTGCCAGCAGCGGCGGGACAGGGGGTCCAGATACGCAGTATTTT. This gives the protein CASSGGTGGPDTQYF.

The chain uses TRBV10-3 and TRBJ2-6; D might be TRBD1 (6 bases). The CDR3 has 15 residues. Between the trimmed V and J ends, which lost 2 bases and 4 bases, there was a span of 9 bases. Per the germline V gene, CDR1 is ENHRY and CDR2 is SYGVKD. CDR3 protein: CAISEGGAGANVLTF. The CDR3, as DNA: TGTGCCATCAGTGAGGGGGGCGCCGGGGCCAACGTCCTGACTTTC.

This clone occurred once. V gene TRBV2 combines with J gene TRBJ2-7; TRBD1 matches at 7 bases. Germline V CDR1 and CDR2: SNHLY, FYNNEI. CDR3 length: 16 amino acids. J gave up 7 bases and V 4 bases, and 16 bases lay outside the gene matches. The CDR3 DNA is TGTGCCAGCAGTGCCAGGACAGGAGATTCTCAGGGGGAGCAGTACTTC. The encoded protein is CASSARTGDSQGEQYF.

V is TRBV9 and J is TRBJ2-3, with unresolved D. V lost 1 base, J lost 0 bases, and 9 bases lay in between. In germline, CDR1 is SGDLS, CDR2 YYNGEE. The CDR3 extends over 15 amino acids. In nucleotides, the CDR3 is TGTGCCAGCAGCGTATACGATACTAGCACAGATACGCAGTATTTT. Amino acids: CASSVYDTSTDTQYF.

The CDR3 is CATSQDGQGNTIYF. Written as DNA, the CDR3 is TGTGCCACCAGTCAAGACGGCCAGGGGAACACCATATATTTT. This chain uses TRBV15 with TRBJ1-3; D possibly corresponds to TRBD1 (6 bases). Trimming removed 6 bases at V and 7 bases at J, with 16 bases between. The germline CDR1 and CDR2 sequences are LNHNV and YYDKDF (reference sequence). CDR3 size: 14 residues.

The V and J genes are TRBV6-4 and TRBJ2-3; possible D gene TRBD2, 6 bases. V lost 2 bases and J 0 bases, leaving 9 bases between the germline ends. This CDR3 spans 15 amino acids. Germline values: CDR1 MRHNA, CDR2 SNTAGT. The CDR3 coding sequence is TGTGCCAGCAGTGACCTCAGCGGGAGCACAGATACGCAGTATTTT. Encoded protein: CASSDLSGSTDTQYF.

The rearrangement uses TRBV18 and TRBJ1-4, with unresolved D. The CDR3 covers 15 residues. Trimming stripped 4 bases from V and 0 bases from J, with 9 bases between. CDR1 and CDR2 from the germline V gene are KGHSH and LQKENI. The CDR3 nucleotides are TGTGCCAGCTCACAAGACATAGCAACTAATGAAAAACTGTTTTTT. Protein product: CASSQDIATNEKLFF.

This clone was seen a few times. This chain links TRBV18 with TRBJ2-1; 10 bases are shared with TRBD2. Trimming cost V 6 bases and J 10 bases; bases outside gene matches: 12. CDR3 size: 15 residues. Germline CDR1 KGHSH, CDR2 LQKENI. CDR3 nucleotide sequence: TGTGCCAGCTCGCATCCCGGAGTAGCGGGGGGCGAGCAGTTCTTC. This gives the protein CASSHPGVAGGEQFF. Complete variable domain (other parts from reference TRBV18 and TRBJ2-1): NAGVMQNPRHLVRRRGQEARLRCSPMKGHSHVYWYRQLPEEGLKFMVYLQKENIIDESGMPKERFSAEFPKEGPSILRIQQVVRGDSAAYFCASSHPGVAGGEQFFGPGTRLTVL.

The CDR3 sequence: CASSLVTGNYGYTF. DNA for the CDR3: TGCGCCAGCAGCTTAGTTACAGGCAACTATGGCTACACCTTC. The chain couples TRBV5-1 to TRBJ1-2; perhaps TRBD1 as D (5 bases). V gave up 2 bases and J gave up 2 bases, with 10 bases separating them. Germline loops: CDR1 SGHRS, CDR2 YFSETQ. The CDR3 is 14 residues long. Based on the CDR3 plus reference TRBV5-1 and TRBJ1-2, the full variable domain is KAGVTQTPRYLIKTRGQQVTLSCSPISGHRSVSWYQQTPGQGLQFLFEYFSETQRNKGNFPGRFSGRQFSNSRSEMNVSTLELGDSALYLCASSLVTGNYGYTFGSGTRLTVV.

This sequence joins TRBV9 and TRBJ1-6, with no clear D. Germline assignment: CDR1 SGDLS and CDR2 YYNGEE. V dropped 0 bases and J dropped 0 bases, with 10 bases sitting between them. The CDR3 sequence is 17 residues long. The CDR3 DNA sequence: TGTGCCAGCAGCGTAGCAGGTCCGAGCTCCTATAATTCACCCCTCCACTTT. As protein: CASSVAGPSSYNSPLHF.

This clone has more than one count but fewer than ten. CDR3 sequence reads: CASSLAGQGGTDTQYF. The DNA for the CDR3 is TGTGCCAGCAGCTTAGCAGGACAGGGGGGCACAGATACGCAGTATTTT. The chain links TRBV11-3 to TRBJ2-3, with 10 nucleotides matching TRBD1. V was clipped by 1 base and J by 1 base; unmatched bases: 2. Germline CDR1 SGHNT, CDR2 YENEEA. This CDR3 spans 16 amino acids.